These 2 T cell receptor beta chains share one sample of origin, sequenced in a study of cytomegalovirus exposure and HLA in healthy donors. 60 Vbeta and 13 Jbeta primers were used in PCR. TCRdb keeps only in-frame clones here, not all; method: immunoSEQ multiplex PCR. The sample shows roughly 120,000 clones, approximately 68% of them seen only once. The specimen was PBMCs. The source of these receptors is a man in his thirties or forties in good health and CMV-seropositive.

The V gene is TRBV29-1, the J gene TRBJ2-3, with D perhaps matching TRBD1 (6 bases). The CDR3 has 13 residues. V gave up 5 bases and J gave up 8 bases, with 17 bases separating them. CDR1 is SQVTM, CDR2 ANQGSEA, per germline. The CDR3 spells CSVHRAGEPTQYF. In nucleotides, the CDR3 is TGCAGCGTTCACAGGGCAGGTGAACCTACGCAGTATTTT.

The chain combines TRBV27 with TRBJ2-1; TRBD2 aligns across 10 bases. Germline trimming cut 6 bases from V and 5 bases from J; bases unmatched to any gene: 10. Germline V gene data show CDR1 as MNHEY and CDR2 as SMNVEV (reference sequence). This CDR3 is 16 amino acids long. DNA for the CDR3: TGTGCCAGCAGCCCAGCTAGCGGGAGAGCCGACAATGAGCAGTTCTTC. This codes for CASSPASGRADNEQFF.